These 10 T cell receptor beta chains were all obtained from the same sample, sequenced in a study of cytomegalovirus exposure and HLA in healthy donors. Researchers ran the PCR with 60 Vbeta and 13 Jbeta primers. TCRdb keeps only in-frame clones here, not all; method: immunoSEQ multiplex PCR. In the table there are 65,000 to 85,000 clones, 84% of which are singletons. Source material: PBMCs. Every receptor here comes from a woman between 45 and 65 years old in good health and CMV-seronegative.

The chain is built from TRBV9 and TRBJ2-7; 8 nucleotides line up with TRBD1. The CDR3 has 16 amino acids. The V and J ends lost 0 bases and 3 bases, in that order; junction bases with no gene match: 8. In germline, CDR1 is SGDLS, CDR2 YYNGEE. This CDR3 is CASSVGPEDRVYEQYF. The CDR3 DNA follows: TGTGCCAGCAGCGTAGGTCCAGAGGACAGGGTCTACGAGCAGTACTTC. Complete variable domain (other parts from reference TRBV9 and TRBJ2-7): DSGVTQTPKHLITATGQRVTLRCSPRSGDLSVYWYQQSLDQGLQFLIQYYNGEERAKGNILERFSAQQFPDLHSELNLSSLELGDSALYFCASSVGPEDRVYEQYFGPGTRLTVT.

The chain employs TRBV4-1 and TRBJ2-2, with 9 bases lining up with TRBD1. Trimming at V came to 3 bases and at J to 2 bases, leaving 1 base not matched to a gene. CDR3 size: 15 residues. Germline V gives CDR1 MGHRA, CDR2 YSYEKL. CDR3 sequence (DNA): TGCGCCAGCAGCCAGGACAGGGGTAACACCGGGGAGCTGTTTTTT. Translated, it gives CASSQDRGNTGELFF.

Only a few counts were recorded for this clone. V and J are TRBV27 and TRBJ2-5; 7 nucleotides match TRBD2. The end of the DNA fits TRBJ2-7 better, so the J call may be wrong. This CDR3 is built from 13 residues. Germline V gene data show CDR1 as MNHEY and CDR2 as SMNVEV (reference sequence). The CDR3 sequence: CASRVTGGYEQYF. In DNA, the CDR3 is TGTGCCAGCAGGGTAACGGGGGGCTACGAGCAGTACTTC.

V usage is TRBV19 and J usage is TRBJ2-5; unclear D gene. Germline lookup yields CDR1 LNHDA and CDR2 SQIVND (reference sequence). The ends were cut back, 1 base at V and 2 bases at J, with 5 bases in the middle. The CDR3 length is 13 residues. In nucleotides, the CDR3 is TGTGCCAGTAGTATAGGTCTGCAAGAGACCCAGTACTTC. Translation gives CASSIGLQETQYF.

Here the CDR3 DNA reads TGTGCCAGCAGTTTATTGGGCCGGACAGGGGGCGCGGAGCAGCCCCAGCATTTT. Translating it yields CASSLLGRTGGAEQPQHF. This chain connects TRBV27 to TRBJ1-5; 11 bases match TRBD1. Germline-derived CDR1 and CDR2 are MNHEY and SMNVEV (reference sequence). V lost 1 base, J lost 7 bases, and 12 bases stayed unmatched. This CDR3 contains 18 residues.

In its sample, this clone was seen a few times. This chain uses TRBV27 with TRBJ2-7; TRBD2 matches 8 bases. The germline gives CDR1 MNHEY, CDR2 SMNVEV (reference sequence). This CDR3 comprises 15 residues. V gave up 0 bases and J gave up 4 bases; unmatched junction bases: 5. The CDR3 spells CASSLSPAGAYEQYF. CDR3 in DNA: TGTGCCAGCAGTTTATCGCCAGCGGGAGCGTACGAGCAGTACTTC.

This clone showed up just once. The gene calls are TRBV4-1 and TRBJ2-1; D perhaps matches TRBD2 (6 bases). V lost 3 bases and J 5 bases, leaving 20 bases between the germline ends. In germline, CDR1 is MGHRA, CDR2 YSYEKL. This CDR3 is 17 amino acids long. This chain's CDR3 is CASSQALTSAPNNEQFF. The CDR3 DNA sequence: TGCGCCAGCAGCCAGGCCTTGACTAGTGCTCCAAACAATGAGCAGTTCTTC.

J is TRBJ2-7 and V is TRBV5-3; 11 bases align to TRBD1. TRBV5-3 is reported as an ORF; its role is uncertain. V gave up 0 bases and J gave up 6 bases; unmatched junction bases: 8. This CDR3 has 16 amino acids. CDR3 region: CARSLARDRGYCEQYF. The DNA of the CDR3 is TGTGCCAGAAGCTTGGCACGGGACAGGGGGTACTGCGAGCAGTACTTC.

The V and J genes are TRBV5-1 and TRBJ1-2, with 9 positions matching TRBD1. CDR3 length: 14 residues. Trimming took 5 bases from V and 7 from J; bases not matched to a gene: 9. Looked up from germline, CDR1 is SGHRS and CDR2 is YFSETQ. This CDR3 is CASSLGTGSFGYTF. DNA for the CDR3: TGCGCCAGCAGTCTTGGGACAGGGAGTTTTGGCTACACCTTC.

The CDR3 coding sequence is TGTGCCAGCAGCGCCCGGACAGGGAATGATCAGCCCCAGCATTTT. Protein sequence: CASSARTGNDQPQHF. This sequence joins TRBV6-1 and TRBJ1-5, with 8 bases that match TRBD1. The CDR3 extends over 15 amino acids. Germline CDR1 reads MNHNS; CDR2 reads SASEGT. V lost 6 bases to trimming and J lost 5 bases; unmatched junction nucleotides: 9.